This T cell receptor beta chain originates from a study of neoadjuvant anti-PD-1 for oral cavity cancer. Overall study context: Nivolumab at 3 mg/kg was mostly given biweekly, three to four doses, pre-surgery. Patients without progression got a fourth dose around day 43.

This clone was seen a single time. Time point indicated: after neoadjuvant nivolumab, at surgical resection. Patients had HPV-negative, locally advanced oral cavity squamous cell carcinoma. Profiled with immunoSEQ multiplex PCR; TCRdb holds only in-frame clones, not every one. The table has tens of thousands of clones, roughly two fifths seen once. The length of the CDR3 is 15 residues. Germline trimming cut 2 bases from V and 4 bases from J; bases unmatched to any gene: 3. Germline CDR1 SGHVS, CDR2 FNYEAQ. The origin of this receptor is a person between 35 and 79 years old with oral cavity squamous cell carcinoma. The starting material was tumor tissue, obtained after nivolumab (anti-PD-1) treatment. The chain has TRBV7-6 and TRBJ2-2, with 8 bases matching TRBD1. As DNA, the CDR3 is TGTGCCAGCAGCTTACGGCAGGGGGCCACCGGGGAGCTGTTTTTT. Translation gives CASSLRQGATGELFF.